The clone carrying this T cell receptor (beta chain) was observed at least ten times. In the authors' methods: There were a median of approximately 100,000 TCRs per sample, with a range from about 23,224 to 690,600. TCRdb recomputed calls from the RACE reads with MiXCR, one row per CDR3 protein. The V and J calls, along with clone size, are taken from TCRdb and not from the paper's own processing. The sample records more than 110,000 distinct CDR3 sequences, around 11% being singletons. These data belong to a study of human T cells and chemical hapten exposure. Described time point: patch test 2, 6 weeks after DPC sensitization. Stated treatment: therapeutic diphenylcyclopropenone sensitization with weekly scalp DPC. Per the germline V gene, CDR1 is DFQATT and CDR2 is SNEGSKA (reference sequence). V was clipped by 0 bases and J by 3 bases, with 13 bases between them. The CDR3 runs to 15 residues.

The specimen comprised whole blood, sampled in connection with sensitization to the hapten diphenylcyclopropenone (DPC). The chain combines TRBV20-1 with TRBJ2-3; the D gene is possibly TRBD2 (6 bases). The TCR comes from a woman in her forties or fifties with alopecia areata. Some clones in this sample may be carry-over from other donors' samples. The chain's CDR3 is CSAREFGRRTDTQYF. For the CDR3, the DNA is TGCAGTGCTAGAGAGTTCGGGAGAAGGACAGATACGCAGTATTTT.